This T cell receptor (beta chain) stems from a study of persistence of HIV-infected CD4 T cells. The immunoSEQ assay was version 4, run in survey mode. Profiled with immunoSEQ multiplex PCR; TCRdb holds only in-frame clones, not every one. The data hold about 10,000 clones, with 82% observed a single time. Worth noting for this clone: What it binds is unknown. At one end the junction does not follow the germline gene, possibly because of a read error.

The study's findings and limits: TCR analyses could not target the rare provirus-carrying CMV-responding cells.

The stimulus was an HIV-1 Gag 15-mer peptide pool, 0.95 to 1 ug/peptide/mL. Sorting selected CD4+ T cells upregulating both CD40 ligand and CD69. These HIV-1-infected adults initiated suppressive ART in chronic infection. Germline loops: CDR1 SGHTA, CDR2 FQGNSA. The CDR3 runs 15 residues. The sample consisted of CD4+ T cells sorted from PBMCs after roughly 20-hour stimulation, taken from a patient who received antiretroviral therapy. This TCR came from an adult woman with HIV who was CMV-seropositive. The gene calls are TRBV7-2 and TRBJ1-2; a weak D match, TRBD1 (6 bases). CDR3 region: CASSLVYGGVWLGDF. The CDR3 nucleotides read TGTGCCAGCAGCTTAGTGTACGGGGGCGTATGGCTAGGGGACTTC.